The 22 T cell receptor beta chains listed next were all sequenced from one sample in a study of cytomegalovirus exposure and HLA in healthy donors. Both 60 Vbeta primers and 13 Jbeta primers went into the PCR. TCRdb keeps only in-frame clones here, not all; method: immunoSEQ multiplex PCR. This table has around 81,000 clones, around 60% appearing once. Sequencing used PBMCs. The receptors derive from a young man in good health and CMV-seropositive.

This clone appeared once. V usage is TRBV10-1 and J usage is TRBJ2-7; maybe TRBD2 (5 bases). CDR3 length: 12 residues. Trimming took 6 bases from V and 6 from J, leaving 12 bases between them. Germline-derived CDR1 and CDR2 are WNHNN and SYGVQD (reference sequence). CDR3 nucleotide sequence: TGCGCCAGCAGCGCTCCGGGATGCGAGCAGTACTTC. Encoded protein: CASSAPGCEQYF.

The table lists this clone with a few counts. The chain couples TRBV10-1 to TRBJ2-3; 16 nucleotides line up with TRBD2. CDR3 length equals 23 residues. Germline V gene lookup returns CDR1 WNHNN and CDR2 SYGVQD (reference sequence). V trimming: 10 bases; J trimming: 4 bases; junction bases outside the gene matches: 29. For the CDR3, the DNA is TGCGCCATCTACGTCCTACCCCAAAGACTGGGACTAGCGGGAGGGCGTTTGCCAGATACGCAGTATTTT. Protein product: CAIYVLPQRLGLAGGRLPDTQYF.

This chain links TRBV30 with TRBJ2-3, with TRBD1 identical over 8 bases. CDR1 GTSNPN and CDR2 SVGIG come from the germline V gene (reference sequence). This CDR3 comprises 14 residues. V shed 5 bases and J 1 base; nucleotides not matched to a gene: 5. CDR3: CAWGQGKGTDTQYF. The CDR3 DNA reads as TGTGCCTGGGGACAGGGTAAGGGCACAGATACGCAGTATTTT. Full variable domain (remainder filled in from reference TRBV30 and TRBJ2-3): SQTIHQWPATLVQPVGSPLSLECTVEGTSNPNLYWYRQAAGRGLQLLFYSVGIGQISSEVPQNLSASRPQDRQFILSSKKLLLSDSGFYLCAWGQGKGTDTQYFGPGTRLTVL.

This clone appeared a few times. The chain employs TRBV5-1 and TRBJ1-2; 9 bases align to TRBD1. Losses at the gene ends were 4 bases for V and 4 bases for J; bases not matched to a gene: 11. This CDR3 is 16 amino acids long. Germline V gives CDR1 SGHRS, CDR2 YFSETQ. As DNA, the CDR3 is TGCGCCAGCAGCCCCCGGACAGGGGACTACGGCTATGGCTACACCTTC. It is translated as CASSPRTGDYGYGYTF. Complete variable domain (other parts from reference TRBV5-1 and TRBJ1-2): KAGVTQTPRYLIKTRGQQVTLSCSPISGHRSVSWYQQTPGQGLQFLFEYFSETQRNKGNFPGRFSGRQFSNSRSEMNVSTLELGDSALYLCASSPRTGDYGYGYTFGSGTRLTVV.

The V call is TRBV10-3, the J call TRBJ2-4, with D uncertain. Looked up from germline, CDR1 is ENHRY and CDR2 is SYGVKD. With 0 bases removed from V and 5 bases from J, the gap between germline ends came to 2 bases. This CDR3 is built from 12 residues. CDR3 amino acids: CAISESENIQYF. The DNA for the CDR3 is TGTGCCATCAGTGAGTCCGAAAACATTCAGTACTTC.

This clone turned up a few times. This CDR3 fails to terminate in the conserved phenylalanine or tryptophan, so it likely reflects a read error. The DNA is left out, because the CDR3 cannot be placed on it with certainty; the CDR3 is given as TCRdb lists it. V and J are TRBV19 and TRBJ2-7; the table's D call TRBD1 went unverified against the DNA. CDR1 and CDR2 from the germline V gene are LNHDA and SQIVND (reference sequence). The CDR3 spans 11 amino acids, including both terminal residues. This chain's CDR3 is CAQSSRDSKGL.

This clone came up a few times. This chain links TRBV19 with TRBJ2-5; 9 nucleotides align to TRBD1. This CDR3 has 16 residues. V lost 1 base, J lost 2 bases, and 5 bases stayed unmatched. The germline gives CDR1 LNHDA, CDR2 SQIVND (reference sequence). CDR3 bases: TGTGCCAGTAGTATAGTTGCGGGACAGGGTCAAGAGACCCAGTACTTC. Translation gives CASSIVAGQGQETQYF. The complete variable domain, with remaining parts taken from reference TRBV19 and TRBJ2-5, reads DGGITQSPKYLFRKEGQNVTLSCEQNLNHDAMYWYRQDPGQGLRLIYYSQIVNDFQKGDIAEGYSVSREKKESFPLTVTSAQKNPTAFYLCASSIVAGQGQETQYFGPGTRLLVL.

The chain carries TRBV7-9 and TRBJ2-7; D is undetermined. Trimming cost V 5 bases and J 2 bases, with 16 bases left between them. CDR3 size: 15 residues. Per the germline V gene, CDR1 is SEHNR and CDR2 is FQNEAQ (reference sequence). The CDR3 region is CASSPPNRLAYEQYF. As DNA, the CDR3 is TGTGCCAGCAGCCCTCCCAACCGGTTGGCCTACGAGCAGTACTTC.

The chain has TRBV7-3 and TRBJ2-2, with D possibly TRBD1 on 5 matching bases. Germline-derived CDR1 and CDR2 are SGHTA and FQGTGA. Trimming cost V 5 bases and J 7 bases, with 17 bases left between them. There are 15 residues in the CDR3. The DNA for the CDR3 is TGTGCCAGCAGCCTCACCCCGCAGGGATACGGGGAGCTGTTTTTT. This translates into CASSLTPQGYGELFF.

V is TRBV5-1 and J is TRBJ2-1, with D perhaps TRBD2 (6 bases). The CDR3 spans 16 residues. With 3 bases removed from V and 0 bases from J, the gap between germline ends came to 13 bases. Germline V gene lookup returns CDR1 SGHRS and CDR2 YFSETQ. The CDR3 reads CASSSGLRPSYNEQFF. The CDR3 coding sequence is TGCGCCAGCAGCTCGGGACTCCGGCCCTCCTACAATGAGCAGTTCTTC.

The chain has TRBV6-1 and TRBJ1-2, with D uncertain. The CDR3 sequence is 13 residues long. The germline gives CDR1 MNHNS, CDR2 SASEGT. V was trimmed by 6 bases and J by 2 bases, leaving 10 bases between them. For the CDR3, the DNA is TGTGCCAGCAGGGAGGGCCTAAACTATGGCTACACCTTC. Translated, it gives CASREGLNYGYTF.

This chain links TRBV10-3 with TRBJ1-1; D uncertain. Trimming removed 2 bases from V and 7 bases from J, with 8 bases in between. The CDR3 sequence is 12 residues long. CDR1 ENHRY and CDR2 SYGVKD come from the germline V gene. The CDR3 is CAISEEEYEAFF. CDR3 DNA: TGTGCCATCAGTGAGGAGGAATATGAAGCTTTCTTT.

This clone was seen a few times. The chain joins TRBV30 to TRBJ1-2; D might be TRBD1 (5 bases). This CDR3 is built from 12 residues. Germline V gene lookup returns CDR1 GTSNPN and CDR2 SVGIG (reference sequence). V lost 0 bases, J lost 8 bases, and 10 bases lay in between. The CDR3 loop is CAWSVTASGYTF. The CDR3 DNA sequence: TGTGCCTGGAGTGTGACAGCCTCGGGCTACACCTTC.

The chain combines TRBV11-2 with TRBJ1-6; D is ambiguous. Looked up from germline, CDR1 is SGHAT and CDR2 is FQNNGV. Deletions cut 5 bases from V and 10 bases from J, with 15 bases between. The CDR3 runs 14 residues. The CDR3 here is CASSPESRSSPLHF. CDR3 DNA: TGTGCCAGCAGCCCCGAATCTCGGTCCTCACCCCTCCACTTT.

The CDR3 DNA reads as TGTGCCTTAACCCGAGACAGCTCCTACGAGCAGTACTTC. The encoded protein is CALTRDSSYEQYF. V gene TRBV30 combines with J gene TRBJ2-7; D perhaps matches TRBD1 (5 bases). V was pared by 7 bases and J by 0 bases, with 13 bases between. The V gene's germline CDR1 is GTSNPN and CDR2 SVGIG (reference sequence). CDR3 length: 13 amino acids.

The chain carries TRBV23-1 and TRBJ1-1; D is uncertain. TRBV23-1 is known as an ORF, though its function is uncertain. This CDR3 is 13 amino acids long. V lost 3 bases, J lost 5 bases, and 10 bases lay in between. CDR3 nucleotide sequence: TGCGCCAGCAGTCAGCCGGGTCAGACTGAAGCTTTCTTT. This sequence encodes CASSQPGQTEAFF.

The chain combines TRBV28 with TRBJ2-7; 8 bases agree with TRBD1. CDR3 size: 14 residues. V lost 6 bases to trimming and J lost 5 bases; unmatched junction nucleotides: 9. CDR1 and CDR2 (germline): MDHEN, SYDVKM. The CDR3 DNA sequence: TGTGCCAGCAGCTCCGGACAGGGTACCCACGAGCAGTACTTC. The encoded protein is CASSSGQGTHEQYF.

The J gene is TRBJ2-3, the V gene TRBV4-3; 8 bases align to TRBD2. The CDR3 runs 17 residues. Germline V gene sequence: CDR1 LGHNA, CDR2 YSLEER. J lost 4 bases, V lost 3 bases, and 12 bases had no gene match. The CDR3, as DNA: TGCGCCAGCAGCCATGGCTGGACTAGCCCCCTATCAGATACGCAGTATTTT. This codes for CASSHGWTSPLSDTQYF.

The V gene is TRBV5-1, the J gene TRBJ2-2; TRBD1 matches 7 bases. The V segment lost 0 bases and the J segment 6 bases; nucleotides outside the gene matches: 5. CDR1 is SGHRS, CDR2 YFSETQ, per germline. This CDR3 contains 15 residues. CDR3 DNA: TGCGCCAGCAGCTTGGAAGGGGGCAGCGCCGGGGAGCTGTTTTTT. It is translated as CASSLEGGSAGELFF.

As regards this clone: The germline gene is not matched at one end of the junction; a read error may be the cause. This chain uses TRBV10-3 with TRBJ2-7; TRBD1 might be the D (6 bases). This CDR3 spans 15 amino acids. The germline gives CDR1 ENHRY, CDR2 SYGVKD. The CDR3 here is CAIRLRDTLSHEQYF. CDR3 DNA: TGTGCCATCAGACTCCGGGACACGCTCTCCCACGAGCAGTACTTC.

This chain connects TRBV6-4 to TRBJ2-3; TRBD2 agrees at 10 bases. V gave up 4 bases and J gave up 1 base; unmatched junction bases: 2. CDR3 length: 15 amino acids. The germline V gene has CDR1 MRHNA and CDR2 SNTAGT. This chain's CDR3 is CASSAGTSGTDTQYF. The CDR3 region has the DNA TGTGCCAGCAGTGCCGGGACTAGCGGCACAGATACGCAGTATTTT.

This chain uses TRBV5-1 with TRBJ2-5; TRBD2 is a possible D gene (5 bases). This CDR3 is built from 15 residues. Per germline, CDR1 SGHRS and CDR2 YFSETQ. V lost 0 bases to trimming and J lost 0 bases, with 9 bases between them. CDR3 amino acids: CASSLEPGNQETQYF. The DNA of the CDR3 is TGCGCCAGCAGCTTGGAACCGGGGAACCAAGAGACCCAGTACTTC.